Below are 32 T cell receptor beta chains sequenced from a single sample in a study of shared clonotypes between healthy human individuals. The repertoire was sequenced with immunoSEQ multiplex PCR; TCRdb's copy has only in-frame clones and lacks some. The table records approximately 1,000,000 clones, roughly 80% of them present only once. The specimen sequenced was memory CD4+ T cells from PBMCs. Subset denoted: CD45RA-negative fraction. These receptors all come from a man between 18 and 35 years old in good health. Some clones in this sample may be carry-over from other donors' samples.

The chain joins TRBV30 to TRBJ1-3; possibly TRBD1 for D (5 bases). Trimming removed 5 bases from V and 0 bases from J, with 11 bases in between. The CDR3 has 14 residues. Germline assignment: CDR1 GTSNPN and CDR2 SVGIG (reference sequence). CDR3 sequence reads: CAWRRAHSGNTIYF. CDR3 DNA sequence: TGTGCCTGGCGCAGGGCCCACTCTGGAAACACCATATATTTT. The variable domain in full, with the rest retrieved from reference TRBV30 and TRBJ1-3, is SQTIHQWPATLVQPVGSPLSLECTVEGTSNPNLYWYRQAAGRGLQLLFYSVGIGQISSEVPQNLSASRPQDRQFILSSKKLLLSDSGFYLCAWRRAHSGNTIYFGEGSWLTVV.

CDR3 DNA sequence: TGTGCCAGCAGCGGCCAGAGCACAGATACGCAGTATTTT. The encoded protein is CASSGQSTDTQYF. The gene calls are TRBV7-6 and TRBJ2-3; D gene unclear. Trimming pared 5 bases from V and 0 bases from J, leaving 6 bases between. CDR3 length: 13 residues. Germline V gives CDR1 SGHVS, CDR2 FNYEAQ.

The chain employs TRBV5-6 and TRBJ2-6, with no clear D. Germline values: CDR1 SGHDT, CDR2 YYEEEE. Trimming stripped 2 bases from V and 0 bases from J, with 6 bases between. This CDR3 region has 15 residues. The CDR3 region has the DNA TGTGCCAGCAGCTTTGCGAGCTCTGGGGCCAACGTCCTGACTTTC. Its protein is CASSFASSGANVLTF.

The chain employs TRBV7-2 and TRBJ2-7; 14 positions agree with TRBD2. V shed 4 bases and J 5 bases; nucleotides not matched to a gene: 7. The CDR3 is 16 residues long. Germline V gene data show CDR1 as SGHTA and CDR2 as FQGNSA. CDR3 in DNA: TGTGCCAGCAGCTCAGGGACTAGCGGGAGTAGGCACGAGCAGTACTTC. Encoded protein: CASSSGTSGSRHEQYF.

At least ten counts were recorded for this clone. The CDR3, as DNA: TGTGCCAGCAGTGAAACCGCGGGAGCCCACGAGCAGTACTTC. As protein: CASSETAGAHEQYF. The V and J genes are TRBV6-1 and TRBJ2-7; 7 positions agree with TRBD2. Germline V gives CDR1 MNHNS, CDR2 SASEGT. The CDR3 totals 14 residues. The J segment lost 5 bases and the V segment lost 2 bases, leaving 6 bases of the junction unmatched.

The chain uses TRBV2 and TRBJ2-1; the match to TRBD1 covers 10 bases. This CDR3 has 15 amino acids. Per germline, CDR1 SNHLY and CDR2 FYNNEI. Losses at the gene ends were 2 bases for V and 8 bases for J; bases not matched to a gene: 6. DNA for the CDR3: TGTGCCAGCAGTGAACTGGGACAGGGGATGGATGAGCAGTTCTTC. Protein sequence: CASSELGQGMDEQFF.

In its sample, this clone was seen many times. This chain uses TRBV5-1 with TRBJ1-2; D remains unclear. The V end lost 4 bases, the J end lost 2 bases, and 12 bases lay between the germline ends. CDR3 size: 14 residues. The germline V gene encodes CDR1 SGHRS and CDR2 YFSETQ. The CDR3 loop reads CASSLSTENYGYTF. Here the CDR3 DNA reads TGCGCCAGCAGCCTTTCAACAGAAAACTATGGCTACACCTTC.

This clone was seen a few times. The same CDR3 can be traced to other DNA sequences in this sample. The chain combines TRBV5-1 with TRBJ2-3; no reliable D call. The CDR3 has 13 residues. Germline V gene data show CDR1 as SGHRS and CDR2 as YFSETQ. The V and J ends lost 2 bases and 6 bases respectively, with 10 bases between them. CDR3 residues: CASSFSGTDTQYF. The CDR3 DNA follows: TGCGCCAGCAGCTTCTCCGGAACCGATACGCAGTATTTT.

The gene calls are TRBV2 and TRBJ2-2; tentatively, D is TRBD2 (6 bases). V shed 6 bases and J shed 5 bases, with 13 bases lying between them. This CDR3 has 14 residues. CDR1 SNHLY and CDR2 FYNNEI come from the germline V gene. The CDR3 DNA follows: TGTGCCAGCAGGGGTCCCGCGGGGACCGGGGAGCTGTTTTTT. Protein: CASRGPAGTGELFF.

The chain joins TRBV30 to TRBJ1-2, with D unclear. This CDR3 comprises 16 residues. The V end was cut by 4 bases, the J end by 4 bases, with 22 bases between. CDR1 is GTSNPN and CDR2 is SVGIG in the germline V gene (reference sequence). The CDR3 DNA is TGTGCCTGGATATCTGGCTTGGCCCGAAAATCCTATGGCTACACCTTC. Its protein is CAWISGLARKSYGYTF.

A word on this clone: It may be a read error: a sequence one base away is much more abundant. The sample contains more than one DNA sequence encoding this CDR3. J is TRBJ1-5 and V is TRBV2; D is undetermined. V was shortened by 6 bases and J by 0 bases, with 6 bases between the two germline ends. Germline-derived CDR1 and CDR2 are SNHLY and FYNNEI. CDR3 length equals 13 residues. The CDR3 protein is CASRGDSNQPQHF. The CDR3 DNA follows: TGTGCCAGCAGAGGAGATAGCAATCAGCCCCAGCATTTT. The whole variable domain, filled in from reference TRBV2 and TRBJ1-5, reads EPEVTQTPSHQVTQMGQEVILRCVPISNHLYFYWYRQILGQKVEFLVSFYNNEISEKSEIFDDQFSVERPDGSNFTLKIRSTKLEDSAMYFCASRGDSNQPQHFGDGTRLSIL.

This clone was found a few times. This sequence joins TRBV7-2 and TRBJ2-1; 11 bases fit TRBD1. After removal of 6 bases from V and 2 bases from J, the junction contained 3 bases not matched to a gene. Looked up from germline, CDR1 is SGHTA and CDR2 is FQGNSA. This CDR3 spans 15 amino acids. CDR3 region: CASSWDRGTYNEQFF. The CDR3 bases are TGTGCCAGCAGTTGGGACAGGGGGACCTACAATGAGCAGTTCTTC.

Comments on this clone: Within the sample, other DNA sequences also encode this same CDR3. This rearrangement joins TRBV18 to TRBJ2-1; TRBD2 might be the D (6 bases). CDR1 is KGHSH and CDR2 is LQKENI in the germline V gene. The CDR3 sequence is 15 residues long. V gave up 2 bases and J gave up 0 bases, with 8 bases separating them. Here the CDR3 reads CASSPNSGSYNEQFF. CDR3 nucleotides: TGTGCCAGCTCACCAAATAGCGGCTCCTACAATGAGCAGTTCTTC.

This clone was observed a handful of times. The rearrangement links TRBV6-5 to TRBJ2-7; 9 bases line up with TRBD1. Germline V gene data show CDR1 as MNHEY and CDR2 as SVGAGI. The CDR3 totals 15 residues. V lost 5 bases, J lost 1 base, and 6 bases stayed unmatched. The chain's CDR3 is CASSRSGTGSYEQYF. In DNA form, the CDR3 reads TGTGCCAGCAGTAGATCCGGGACAGGGTCCTACGAGCAGTACTTC.

The V gene is TRBV28, the J gene TRBJ2-5, with D perhaps TRBD1 (8 bases). The better agreement between TRBJ2-7 and the DNA end casts doubt on the J call. Germline V lookup: CDR1 MDHEN, CDR2 SYDVKM. This CDR3 region has 14 residues. The CDR3: CASRGGTGSYEQYF. The CDR3 DNA sequence: TGTGCCAGCAGGGGGGGGACAGGATCCTACGAGCAGTACTTC.

This chain links TRBV7-3 with TRBJ2-7; 7 bases are a match to TRBD2. The J segment lost 6 bases and the V segment lost 0 bases, leaving 2 bases of the junction unmatched. This CDR3 comprises 13 residues. Germline V gives CDR1 SGHTA, CDR2 FQGTGA. The CDR3 DNA is TGTGCCAGCAGCTTAACCGGCGGGAGCGAGCAGTACTTC. Its protein is CASSLTGGSEQYF.

The chain couples TRBV7-2 to TRBJ2-1, with 7 bases matching TRBD2. J gave up 9 bases and V 0 bases, and 8 bases lay outside the gene matches. Germline V gene sequence: CDR1 SGHTA, CDR2 FQGNSA. The CDR3 sequence is 15 residues long. For the CDR3, the DNA is TGTGCCAGCAGCTTAGCGAGCGGGGCAGGGATTGAGCAGTTCTTC. The encoded protein is CASSLASGAGIEQFF.

The chain couples TRBV7-9 to TRBJ2-3; no reliable D call. This CDR3 has 12 residues. V was cut by 3 bases and J by 4 bases, with 5 bases left in between. CDR1 SEHNR and CDR2 FQNEAQ come from the germline V gene (reference sequence). DNA for the CDR3: TGTGCCAGCAGCTTTTTCGCAGATACGCAGTATTTT. The encoded protein is CASSFFADTQYF.

The V and J genes are TRBV30 and TRBJ2-5; D possibly matches TRBD1 or TRBD2 (6 bases each). Germline loops: CDR1 GTSNPN, CDR2 SVGIG (reference sequence). CDR3 size: 12 residues. Trimming pared 5 bases from V and 5 bases from J, leaving 12 bases between. In DNA form, the CDR3 reads TGTGCCTGGCACAGGGCGGGGGAGACCCAGTACTTC. It encodes CAWHRAGETQYF.

V gene TRBV5-4 combines with J gene TRBJ2-7; TRBD1 might be the D (5 bases). There are 16 residues in the CDR3. CDR1 is SGHNT and CDR2 is YYREEE in the germline V gene (reference sequence). V was shortened by 2 bases and J by 5 bases, with 20 bases between the two germline ends. The CDR3, as DNA: TGTGCCAGCAGCTTCCTTACGTATCAGGGCGGCGACGAGCAGTACTTC. Encoded protein: CASSFLTYQGGDEQYF. The full variable domain, its missing parts supplied by reference TRBV5-4 and TRBJ2-7, is ETGVTQSPTHLIKTRGQQVTLRCSSQSGHNTVSWYQQALGQGPQFIFQYYREEENGRGNFPPRFSGLQFPNYSSELNVNALELDDSALYLCASSFLTYQGGDEQYFGPGTRLTVT.

This clone was seen only once. V gene TRBV10-3 combines with J gene TRBJ2-1; 11 bases are shared with TRBD2. Per the germline V gene, CDR1 is ENHRY and CDR2 is SYGVKD. This CDR3 spans 15 amino acids. After removal of 7 bases from V and 6 bases from J, the junction contained 8 bases not matched to a gene. The CDR3 loop is CAINLAGGMSNEQFF. In nucleotides, the CDR3 is TGTGCCATCAACCTAGCGGGAGGAATGAGCAATGAGCAGTTCTTC.

The rearrangement joins TRBV11-2 to TRBJ2-7; 9 bases are shared with TRBD1. Germline lookup yields CDR1 SGHAT and CDR2 FQNNGV. V lost 5 bases and J lost 3; bases outside the gene matches: 5. There are 14 residues in the CDR3. In DNA form, the CDR3 reads TGTGCCAGCAGCCCCCTGACAGGGGGCTACGAGCAGTACTTC. Translation gives CASSPLTGGYEQYF.

The chain couples TRBV2 to TRBJ1-1; no firm D call. This CDR3 spans 12 amino acids. In germline, CDR1 is SNHLY, CDR2 FYNNEI. The V end lost 9 bases, the J end lost 5 bases, and 13 bases lay between the germline ends. The DNA for the CDR3 is TGTGCCAGGAGTAGTATGGGGACTGAAGCTTTCTTT. This sequence encodes CARSSMGTEAFF. Together with reference TRBV2 and TRBJ1-1, the CDR3 gives the full variable domain: EPEVTQTPSHQVTQMGQEVILRCVPISNHLYFYWYRQILGQKVEFLVSFYNNEISEKSEIFDDQFSVERPDGSNFTLKIRSTKLEDSAMYFCARSSMGTEAFFGQGTRLTVV.

The gene calls are TRBV9 and TRBJ2-3; weak D call: TRBD1 (6 bases). Trimming removed 0 bases at V and 1 base at J, with 6 bases between. The CDR3 has 14 amino acids. Germline assignment: CDR1 SGDLS and CDR2 YYNGEE. In DNA, the CDR3 is TGTGCCAGCAGCGTAGGACAGGGCACAGATACGCAGTATTTT. Protein product: CASSVGQGTDTQYF.

The chain has TRBV2 and TRBJ1-5; a weak D match, TRBD1 (5 bases). Trimming removed 5 bases at V and 4 bases at J, with 15 bases between. CDR1 SNHLY and CDR2 FYNNEI come from the germline V gene. The CDR3 consists of 15 residues. CDR3 sequence: CASSSWGSPNQPQHF. CDR3 nucleotides: TGTGCCAGCAGTTCTTGGGGGTCTCCTAATCAGCCCCAGCATTTT.

The chain is built from TRBV2 and TRBJ2-3; no firm D call. The CDR3 runs to 15 residues. Germline CDR1 reads SNHLY; CDR2 reads FYNNEI. V was shortened by 7 bases and J by 0 bases, with 14 bases between the two germline ends. CDR3 in amino acids: CASTKAVTSTDTQYF. Written as DNA, the CDR3 is TGTGCCAGCACCAAGGCAGTCACTAGCACAGATACGCAGTATTTT.

There are a few counts of this clone. This sequence joins TRBV18 and TRBJ2-7; tentatively, D is TRBD2 (6 bases). This CDR3 contains 13 residues. From germline, CDR1 is KGHSH and CDR2 LQKENI. Deletions cut 5 bases from V and 1 base from J, with 9 bases between. CDR3 amino acids: CASSWGESYEQYF. The DNA of the CDR3 is TGTGCCAGCTCATGGGGGGAATCCTACGAGCAGTACTTC.

The CDR3 is CASSAGTGGNIQYF. CDR3 nucleotides: TGTGCCAGCTCAGCCGGGACAGGGGGCAACATTCAGTACTTC. J is TRBJ2-4 and V is TRBV18; 12 bases align to TRBD1. CDR1 KGHSH and CDR2 LQKENI come from the germline V gene. This CDR3 comprises 14 residues. Losses at the gene ends were 5 bases for V and 7 bases for J; bases not matched to a gene: 3.

The J gene is TRBJ2-5, the V gene TRBV25-1; D might be TRBD1 (7 bases). V was shortened by 6 bases and J by 7 bases, with 15 bases between the two germline ends. Per the germline V gene, CDR1 is MGHDK and CDR2 is SYGVNS. CDR3 length: 13 amino acids. CDR3 protein: CASSTRQGGTQYF. In DNA, the CDR3 is TGTGCCAGCAGCACTCGACAGGGAGGGACCCAGTACTTC.

The CDR3 is CASRLPGQINEQFF. In nucleotides, the CDR3 is TGTGCCAGCAGGCTACCGGGGCAAATCAATGAGCAGTTCTTC. The chain couples TRBV6-6 to TRBJ2-1; D could derive from TRBD1 or TRBD2 (5 bases each). V lost 6 bases and J 6 bases, leaving 15 bases between the germline ends. This CDR3 is built from 14 residues. CDR1 is MNHNY, CDR2 SVGAGI, per germline (reference sequence).

V gene TRBV5-1 combines with J gene TRBJ2-1, with 11 bases lining up with TRBD2. The length of the CDR3 is 17 residues. The junction had 10 bases not matched to a gene; V was cut back by 0 bases and J by 8 bases. Looked up from germline, CDR1 is SGHRS and CDR2 is YFSETQ. For the CDR3, the DNA is TGCGCCAGCAGCTTGGCGTCTAGCGGGAGGTATTATGATGAGCAGTTCTTC. It translates to CASSLASSGRYYDEQFF.

The chain is built from TRBV11-2 and TRBJ1-1; D is perhaps TRBD1 (5 bases). CDR1 SGHAT and CDR2 FQNNGV come from the germline V gene. CDR3 size: 12 residues. Trimming took 4 bases from V and 10 from J, leaving 13 bases between them. In DNA, the CDR3 is TGTGCCAGCAGCTCGATAACAGGTGGAGCTTTCTTT. Translation gives CASSSITGGAFF.